Listed below are T cell receptor beta chains from one sample, sequenced in a study of OX40 agonist ivuxolimab in advanced cancers. The data were produced by immunoSEQ multiplex PCR, yet TCRdb's version contains in-frame clones alone and is incomplete. The sample yields fewer than 60,000 clones, about 80% seen once. The input for sequencing was CD4+ or CD8+ T cells sorted from blood, taken in a trial of the OX40 agonist ivuxolimab. The receptors stem from an adult with an advanced solid tumor such as melanoma, head and neck, liver or kidney cancer. Each CDR3 is given without its conserved first and last residue. Fields, in order: V gene, J gene, CDR3 protein.

>TRBV4-2|TRBJ2-5
ASSLQSGGAETQY
>TRBV11-3|TRBJ2-7
ASSLGYGGGHEQY
>TRBV7-2|TRBJ2-1
ASSLDTAPYNEQF
>TRBV7-9|TRBJ1-1
ASSFNGGAGTEAF
>TRBV28|TRBJ1-6
ASSRDRRSSYNSPLH
>TRBV28|TRBJ1-2
ASSLTAGDRRSYGYT
>TRBV11-2|TRBJ2-5
ASRIGFETQY
>TRBV7-2|TRBJ1-2
ASSPPQGGFNYGYT
>TRBV5-1|TRBJ1-1
ASSLGRGWTEAF
>TRBV15|TRBJ1-1
ATRAGANTEAF
>TRBV7-2|TRBJ1-1
ASSLRQGATEAF
>TRBV7-9|TRBJ1-6
ASTPSRQVSPLH
>TRBV7-2|TRBJ2-7
ASSFPGGEQY
>TRBV4-2|TRBJ1-5
ASSLQTNQPQH
>TRBV9|TRBJ2-5
ASSPQGEGVTQY
>TRBV6-6|TRBJ1-1
ASSELGFRVAAF
>TRBV9|TRBJ2-2
ASSVDRTGELF
>TRBV30|TRBJ1-1
ASNSFGTEAF
>TRBV9|TRBJ2-3
ASSGQGRSDTQY
>TRBV6-1|TRBJ2-7
ASTSPQGSHEQY
>TRBV15|TRBJ2-3
ATSGRVGSTDTQY
>TRBV9|TRBJ1-2
ASSVGGAYGYT
>TRBV11-3|TRBJ1-1
ASSFSQGNTEAF
>TRBV7-6|TRBJ1-6
ASSLGIADNSPLH
>TRBV7-9|TRBJ2-5
ASSLGPRAQY
>TRBV5-4|TRBJ2-3
ASSLGLGTDTQY
>TRBV6-5|TRBJ1-1
ASSFRAGGNTEAF
>TRBV9|TRBJ2-3
ASSPGLAVSSPDTQY
>TRBV27|TRBJ1-2
ASSLSDQGAGGYT
>TRBV19|TRBJ1-1
ASSPRGRGRTTEAF
>TRBV19|TRBJ2-1
ASSAQGSSYNEQF
>TRBV6-5|TRBJ1-1
ASTSWNTEAF
>TRBV18|TRBJ2-7
ASSPTGGEQY
>TRBV2|TRBJ2-5
ASSNYRGRETQY
>TRBV11-2|TRBJ1-1
ASSFQENTEAF
>TRBV9|TRBJ2-3
ASSPGGADTQY
>TRBV6-6|TRBJ1-5
ASSYGGLNQPQH
>TRBV7-2|TRBJ1-4
ASSLGRQGRGEKLF
>TRBV7-9|TRBJ2-1
ASSPSHNEQF
>TRBV29-1|TRBJ2-1
SVEDTGGARNEQF
>TRBV7-2|TRBJ2-7
ASSHPSGEQY
>TRBV6-1|TRBJ2-3
ATQQGSTDTQY
>TRBV19|TRBJ2-5
ASKGGDGKTQY
>TRBV6-6|TRBJ1-1
ASSSPPKAF
>TRBV12-5|TRBJ2-5
ASGLGLLAGGPRETQY
>TRBV15|TRBJ1-1
ATSRKGQLLNTEAF
>TRBV19|TRBJ2-1
ASKPTGPTYNEQF
>TRBV27|TRBJ2-2
ASSLKGGGVTNTGELF
>TRBV7-2|TRBJ1-6
ASSRGPSSYNSPLH
>TRBV7-2|TRBJ1-1
ASSSIRGTTEAF
>TRBV5-4|TRBJ1-2
ASSRQGSGT
>TRBV4-1|TRBJ2-7
ASSDPGRTYEQY
>TRBV27|TRBJ2-1
ASSLAGTEPYNEQF
>TRBV7-3|TRBJ2-1
ASSDGGTIGEQF
>TRBV15|TRBJ2-1
ATSPRTSVGNEQF
>TRBV19|TRBJ1-6
ASTDLPDDNSPLH
>TRBV5-1|TRBJ2-5
ASSPSGGRGETQY
>TRBV18|TRBJ1-1
ASSPNHVGMNTEAF
>TRBV19|TRBJ1-2
ASSKNPSGGGGYT
>TRBV6-5|TRBJ2-6
ASRLTGANVLT